The rows below give T cell receptor beta chains drawn from one sample of a study of CD8+ T cells in alopecia areata. Profiled with immunoSEQ multiplex PCR; TCRdb holds only in-frame clones, not every one. The sample contains around 120,000 clones, 47% of which appear only once. Sequencing input: NKG2D-low CD8+ T cells sorted from blood. Receptor source: a human donor with alopecia areata. Each CDR3 is given with its conserved first and last residue. A D gene is named only where the DNA matches it firmly. Clone size, where shown, is once, few, many, or a class for clones that have expanded.

j_call	clone_size	v_call	d_call	cdr3_aa	cdr3_nt
TRBJ2-7	-	TRBV27	-	CASSPGRLMGEQYF	TGTGCCAGCAGCCCTGGCAGACTAATGGGCGAGCAGTACTTC
TRBJ2-4	-	TRBV30	TRBD2	CAWNLGGENIQYF	TGTGCCTGGAACCTGGGAGGGGAAAACATTCAGTACTTC
TRBJ2-3	-	TRBV30	TRBD2	CAWSVLAGGYTDTQYF	TGTGCCTGGAGTGTACTAGCGGGGGGTTACACAGATACGCAGTATTTT
TRBJ2-7	-	TRBV5-1	-	CASSIFPGDYEQYF	TGCGCCAGCAGTATTTTTCCGGGGGACTACGAGCAGTACTTC
TRBJ1-5	-	TRBV27	-	CASSEGGPQHF	TGTGCCAGCAGTGAAGGTGGGCCCCAGCATTTT
TRBJ1-1	few	TRBV30	-	CAWMVKDPEAFF	TGTGCCTGGATGGTGAAGGACCCTGAAGCTTTCTTT
TRBJ2-7	-	TRBV30	-	CAWSVEWTGGYEQYF	TGTGCCTGGAGTGTTGAGTGGACTGGGGGCTACGAGCAGTACTTC
TRBJ2-7	-	TRBV29-1	-	CSVDVDGRGSYEQYF	TGCAGCGTTGACGTGGACGGGAGAGGGTCCTACGAGCAGTACTTC
TRBJ2-3	-	TRBV15	TRBD1	CATSTRQGRPTDTQYF	TGTGCCACCAGCACCAGACAGGGGCGACCCACAGATACGCAGTATTTT
TRBJ2-5	few	TRBV30	-	CAWSVQGETQYF	TGTGCCTGGAGTGTTCAGGGTGAGACCCAGTACTTC
TRBJ2-7	-	TRBV30	TRBD1	CAWLQGNEQYF	TGTGCCTGGTTACAGGGGAACGAGCAGTACTTC
TRBJ2-7	-	TRBV29-1	-	CSVSRDYEQYF	TGCAGCGTTTCCAGGGACTACGAGCAGTACTTC
TRBJ2-7	few	TRBV29-1	TRBD1	CSAAGGTSYEQYF	TGCAGCGCCGCAGGGGGCACCTCCTACGAGCAGTACTTC
TRBJ2-2	few	TRBV29-1	-	CSVAGTGELFF	TGCAGCGTTGCCGGCACCGGGGAGCTGTTTTTT
TRBJ2-1	-	TRBV2	TRBD1	CASSPRDRGGNEQFF	TGTGCCAGCAGTCCACGGGACAGGGGGGGGAATGAGCAGTTCTTC
TRBJ2-1	-	TRBV7-9	-	CASSPWTVWNEQFF	TGTGCCAGCAGCCCGTGGACCGTTTGGAATGAGCAGTTCTTC
TRBJ2-7	-	TRBV29-1	-	CSVSPPYEQYF	TGCAGCGTTTCCCCTCCCTACGAGCAGTACTTC
TRBJ2-1	-	TRBV29-1	TRBD1	CSCDRGSEQFF	TGCAGCTGTGACAGGGGGTCTGAGCAGTTCTTC
TRBJ1-2	-	TRBV29-1	TRBD1	CSVPDRVYGYTF	TGCAGCGTCCCGGACAGGGTGTATGGCTACACCTTC
TRBJ2-3	-	TRBV9	TRBD2	CASSVGSGRAIGADTQYF	TGTGCCAGCAGCGTAGGTAGCGGGAGGGCCATCGGAGCAGATACGCAGTATTTT
TRBJ2-1	few	TRBV5-4	-	CASSFGGEQFF	TGTGCCAGCAGCTTTGGAGGTGAGCAGTTCTTC
TRBJ1-5	-	TRBV5-1	-	CASSPGVGSQNRPQHF	TGCGCCAGCAGCCCGGGGGTAGGCAGCCAGAATCGGCCCCAGCATTTT
TRBJ2-3	-	TRBV2	TRBD2	CASSHTQRGGFSGTDTQYF	TGTGCCAGCAGCCACACTCAGCGGGGGGGCTTCTCGGGCACAGATACGCAGTATTTT
TRBJ1-2	few	TRBV29-1	-	CSVDLGGDGYTF	TGCAGCGTTGATCTTGGGGGCGATGGCTACACCTTC
TRBJ2-4	few	TRBV29-1	-	CSVELPTAIQYF	TGCAGCGTTGAACTTCCGACGGCCATTCAGTACTTC
TRBJ2-5	-	TRBV14	TRBD1	CASSPDREQETQYF	TGTGCCAGCAGCCCAGACAGGGAACAAGAGACCCAGTACTTC
TRBJ2-3	few	TRBV9	TRBD2	CASSVGTSGRRTQYF	TGTGCCAGCAGCGTAGGGACTAGCGGTAGGCGTACGCAGTATTTT
TRBJ2-4	-	TRBV27	TRBD1	CASSLRPGQGTDIQYF	TGTGCCAGCAGTTTACGACCGGGACAGGGGACGGACATTCAGTACTTC
TRBJ2-1	few	TRBV7-9	-	CASSLRGEQFF	TGTGCCAGCAGCTTAAGAGGTGAGCAGTTCTTC
TRBJ1-1	-	TRBV6-1	-	CASSVGTEAFF	TGTGCCAGCAGCGTCGGGACAGAAGCTTTCTTT
TRBJ2-3	-	TRBV29-1	TRBD2	CSATSGGSTDTQYF	TGCAGTGCTACTAGCGGGGGGTCTACAGATACGCAGTATTTT
TRBJ2-3	-	TRBV29-1	-	CSVEDPRASTDTQYF	TGCAGCGTTGAAGATCCCAGGGCTAGCACAGATACGCAGTATTTT
TRBJ2-7	-	TRBV6-6	-	CASSYPGEAYEQYF	TGTGCCAGCAGTTACCCCGGGGAGGCCTACGAGCAGTACTTC
TRBJ2-3	-	TRBV29-1	-	CSVRPEDTDTQYF	TGCAGCGTGCGCCCCGAGGACACAGATACGCAGTATTTT
TRBJ2-7	-	TRBV30	-	CAWSATAGDYEQYF	TGTGCCTGGAGTGCTACGGCCGGAGACTACGAGCAGTACTTC
TRBJ2-1	once	TRBV7-2	TRBD2	CASSLLAANEQFF	TGTGCCAGCAGCTTACTAGCGGCCAATGAGCAGTTCTTC